The 11 T cell receptor beta chains below were found in one sample sequenced in a study of OX40 agonist ivuxolimab in advanced cancers. TCRdb's copy holds only in-frame clones and misses some; the assay was immunoSEQ multiplex PCR. The table has roughly 40,000 clones, roughly 88% seen once; the top ten hold less than 20%. The sequenced sample was CD4+ or CD8+ T cells sorted from blood, obtained in a trial of the OX40 agonist ivuxolimab. Source of these receptors: an adult with an advanced solid tumor such as melanoma, head and neck, liver or kidney cancer.

This clone was found a few times. This chain links TRBV6-5 with TRBJ1-2, with D tentatively TRBD1 (6 bases). Between the trimmed V and J ends, which lost 6 bases and 2 bases, there was a span of 16 bases. The CDR3 totals 15 residues. The V gene's germline CDR1 is MNHEY and CDR2 SVGAGI. The CDR3 DNA sequence: TGTGCCAGCAGCAGCCTTTTGGACAGCAACTATGGCTACACCTTC. Translated: CASSSLLDSNYGYTF.

V gene TRBV5-4 combines with J gene TRBJ1-5, with 8 bases matching TRBD1. Germline CDR1 and CDR2: SGHNT and YYREEE (reference sequence). CDR3 length: 14 amino acids. Trimming cost V 1 base and J 7 bases; bases outside gene matches: 4. Written as DNA, the CDR3 is TGTGCCAGCAGCTTGCAGGGGGCGGGACAGCCCCAGCATTTT. Encoded protein: CASSLQGAGQPQHF.

In this sample, this clone turned up once. CDR3 region: CASSEGINTEAFF. The DNA of the CDR3 is TGTGCCAGCAGTGAAGGCATAAACACTGAAGCTTTCTTT. The V and J genes are TRBV2 and TRBJ1-1; D is unresolved. The V and J ends lost 1 base and 2 bases respectively, with 5 bases between them. CDR3 size: 13 residues. Germline V gene lookup returns CDR1 SNHLY and CDR2 FYNNEI. Full variable domain (missing parts from reference TRBV2 and TRBJ1-1): EPEVTQTPSHQVTQMGQEVILRCVPISNHLYFYWYRQILGQKVEFLVSFYNNEISEKSEIFDDQFSVERPDGSNFTLKIRSTKLEDSAMYFCASSEGINTEAFFGQGTRLTVV.

The V gene is TRBV7-3, the J gene TRBJ2-5; TRBD1 matches at 7 bases. Germline CDR1 is SGHTA and CDR2 is FQGTGA. J gave up 2 bases and V 2 bases, and 2 bases lay outside the gene matches. The CDR3 loop spans 14 amino acids. The CDR3 reads CASSLGTAQETQYF. As DNA, the CDR3 is TGTGCCAGCAGCTTAGGGACAGCACAAGAGACCCAGTACTTC. Based on the CDR3 plus reference TRBV7-3 and TRBJ2-5, the full variable domain is GAGVSQTPSNKVTEKGKYVELRCDPISGHTALYWYRQSLGQGPEFLIYFQGTGAADDSGLPNDRFFAVRPEGSVSTLKIQRTERGDSAVYLCASSLGTAQETQYFGPGTRLLVL.

The chain joins TRBV9 to TRBJ2-5; TRBD1 aligns across 12 bases. Germline values: CDR1 SGDLS, CDR2 YYNGEE. The CDR3 sequence is 17 residues long. J was trimmed by 5 bases and V by 3 bases; bases with no gene match: 11. CDR3 in amino acids: CASSGAGTGGHRETQYF. CDR3 sequence (DNA): TGTGCCAGCAGCGGGGCCGGGACAGGGGGCCATAGGGAGACCCAGTACTTC.

The chain is built from TRBV6-5 and TRBJ1-2; D may be TRBD1 (5 bases). Trimming left V 3 bases short and J 8 bases short, with 13 bases between. This CDR3 has 13 residues. Germline V gene data show CDR1 as MNHEY and CDR2 as SVGAGI. The CDR3 region is CASSYGQGDGYTF. CDR3 coding DNA: TGTGCCAGCAGTTATGGCCAGGGTGACGGCTACACCTTC.

This chain links TRBV6-5 with TRBJ1-2, with a possible D match to TRBD1 (5 bases). The V end lost 6 bases, the J end lost 5 bases, and 19 bases lay between the germline ends. The germline V gene encodes CDR1 MNHEY and CDR2 SVGAGI. The CDR3 has 15 residues. CDR3 sequence reads: CASRSPRESQYGYTF. CDR3 DNA sequence: TGTGCCAGCAGATCCCCCAGGGAGTCGCAGTATGGCTACACCTTC.

The V and J genes are TRBV6-1 and TRBJ1-5, with D possibly matching TRBD1 (6 bases). Germline V gene sequence: CDR1 MNHNS, CDR2 SASEGT. This CDR3 contains 14 residues. The V end lost 4 bases, the J end lost 11 bases, and 18 bases lay between the germline ends. The CDR3 spells CASSGWDTVSAQHF. The CDR3 DNA reads TGTGCCAGCAGTGGTTGGGACACGGTTTCGGCCCAGCATTTT.

The chain is built from TRBV14 and TRBJ2-7; weak D call: TRBD1 (6 bases). There are 11 residues in the CDR3. Germline V gene sequence: CDR1 SGHDN, CDR2 FVKESK. V lost 7 bases and J lost 4, with 8 bases in between. The CDR3: CASMGAYEQYF. The CDR3 coding sequence is TGTGCCAGCATGGGGGCTTACGAGCAGTACTTC.

The chain recombines TRBV19 with TRBJ1-1; possible D gene TRBD1, 5 bases. The length of the CDR3 is 15 residues. Germline assignment: CDR1 LNHDA and CDR2 SQIVND (reference sequence). V was clipped by 6 bases and J by 1 base, with 15 bases between them. The DNA for the CDR3 is TGTGCCAGTAGGCCTCCCGGGACGGGGAACACTGAAGCTTTCTTT. Translation gives CASRPPGTGNTEAFF.

This sequence joins TRBV18 and TRBJ2-2; D may correspond to TRBD1 or TRBD2 (6 bases each). Germline CDR1 reads KGHSH; CDR2 reads LQKENI. The V and J ends lost 2 bases and 7 bases respectively, with 11 bases between them. The CDR3 loop spans 14 amino acids. CDR3 region: CASSPDRGRGELFF. The DNA of the CDR3 is TGTGCCAGCTCACCAGATCGGGGGCGCGGGGAGCTGTTTTTT.